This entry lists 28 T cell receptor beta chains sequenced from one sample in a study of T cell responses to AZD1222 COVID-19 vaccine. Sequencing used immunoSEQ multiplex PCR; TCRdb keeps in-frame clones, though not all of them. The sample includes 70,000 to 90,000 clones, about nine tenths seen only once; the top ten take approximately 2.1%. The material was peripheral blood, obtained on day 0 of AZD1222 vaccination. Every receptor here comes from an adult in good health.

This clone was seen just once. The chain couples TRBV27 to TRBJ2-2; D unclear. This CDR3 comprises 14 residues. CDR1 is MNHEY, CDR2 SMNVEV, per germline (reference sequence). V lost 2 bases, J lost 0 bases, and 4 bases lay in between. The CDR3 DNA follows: TGTGCCAGCAGTTTAGGGCCGAACACCGGGGAGCTGTTTTTT. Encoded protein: CASSLGPNTGELFF.

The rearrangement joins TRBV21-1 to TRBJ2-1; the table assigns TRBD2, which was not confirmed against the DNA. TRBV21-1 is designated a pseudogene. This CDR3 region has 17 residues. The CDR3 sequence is CASKGGWGREGHNEQFF. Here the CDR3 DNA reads TGTGCCAGCAAGGGAGGTTGGGGGCGGGAGGGCCACAATGAGCAGTTCTTC.

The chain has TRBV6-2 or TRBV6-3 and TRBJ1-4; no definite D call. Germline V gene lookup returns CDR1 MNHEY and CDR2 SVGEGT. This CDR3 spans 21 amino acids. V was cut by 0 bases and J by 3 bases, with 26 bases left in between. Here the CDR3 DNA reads TGTGCCAGCAGTTACTCGATTAAAGGATCCGGACGATTCGCGGCTAATGAAAAACTGTTTTTT. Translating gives CASSYSIKGSGRFAANEKLFF.

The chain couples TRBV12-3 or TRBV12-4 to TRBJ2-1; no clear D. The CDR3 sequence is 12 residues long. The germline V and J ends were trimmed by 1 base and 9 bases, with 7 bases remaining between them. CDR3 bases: TGTGCCAGCAGTTTAGTCTGGGGTGAGCAGTTCTTC. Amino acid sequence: CASSLVWGEQFF.

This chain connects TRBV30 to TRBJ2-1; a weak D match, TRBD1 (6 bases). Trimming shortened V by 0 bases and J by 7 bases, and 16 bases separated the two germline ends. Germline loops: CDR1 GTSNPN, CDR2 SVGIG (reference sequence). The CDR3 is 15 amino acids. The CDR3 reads CAWSVGTTLGNEQFF. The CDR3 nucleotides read TGTGCCTGGAGTGTAGGGACAACCCTAGGGAATGAGCAGTTCTTC.

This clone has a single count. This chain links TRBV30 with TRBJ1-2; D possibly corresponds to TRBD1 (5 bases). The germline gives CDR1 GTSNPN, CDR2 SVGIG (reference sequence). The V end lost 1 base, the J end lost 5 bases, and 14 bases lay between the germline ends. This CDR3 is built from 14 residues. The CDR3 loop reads CAWSGGPGPYGYTF. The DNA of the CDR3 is TGTGCCTGGAGTGGAGGCCCAGGGCCGTATGGCTACACCTTC. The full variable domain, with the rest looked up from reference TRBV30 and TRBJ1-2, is SQTIHQWPATLVQPVGSPLSLECTVEGTSNPNLYWYRQAAGRGLQLLFYSVGIGQISSEVPQNLSASRPQDRQFILSSKKLLLSDSGFYLCAWSGGPGPYGYTFGSGTRLTVV.

The CDR3: CATSDPGQGSGELFF. For the CDR3, the DNA is TGTGCCACCAGTGATCCGGGACAGGGAAGCGGGGAGCTGTTTTTT. The chain recombines TRBV24-1 with TRBJ2-2; TRBD1 aligns across 9 bases. Unmatched junction bases numbered 5, after V lost 3 bases and J lost 7 bases. Germline values: CDR1 KGHDR, CDR2 SFDVKD. The CDR3 loop spans 15 amino acids.

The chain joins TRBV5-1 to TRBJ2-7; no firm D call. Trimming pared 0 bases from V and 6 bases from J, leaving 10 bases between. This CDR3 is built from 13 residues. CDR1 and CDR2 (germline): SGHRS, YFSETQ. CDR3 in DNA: TGCGCCAGCAGCTTGGCCGCGCAGGCCGAGCAGTACTTC. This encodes CASSLAAQAEQYF. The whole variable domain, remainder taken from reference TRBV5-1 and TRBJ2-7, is KAGVTQTPRYLIKTRGQQVTLSCSPISGHRSVSWYQQTPGQGLQFLFEYFSETQRNKGNFPGRFSGRQFSNSRSEMNVSTLELGDSALYLCASSLAAQAEQYFGPGTRLTVT.

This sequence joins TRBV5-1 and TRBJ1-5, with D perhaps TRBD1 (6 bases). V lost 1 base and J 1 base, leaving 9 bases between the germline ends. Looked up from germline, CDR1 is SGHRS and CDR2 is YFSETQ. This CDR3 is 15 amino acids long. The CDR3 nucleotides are TGCGCCAGCAGCTTGCTAGGGGGAAGCAATCAGCCCCAGCATTTT. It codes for CASSLLGGSNQPQHF.

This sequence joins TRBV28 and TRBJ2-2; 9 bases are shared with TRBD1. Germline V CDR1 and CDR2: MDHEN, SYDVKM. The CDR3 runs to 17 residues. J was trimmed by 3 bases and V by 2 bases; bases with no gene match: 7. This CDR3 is CASSLLPGQGYTGELFF. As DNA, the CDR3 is TGTGCCAGCAGTTTACTGCCGGGACAGGGTTACACCGGGGAGCTGTTTTTT.

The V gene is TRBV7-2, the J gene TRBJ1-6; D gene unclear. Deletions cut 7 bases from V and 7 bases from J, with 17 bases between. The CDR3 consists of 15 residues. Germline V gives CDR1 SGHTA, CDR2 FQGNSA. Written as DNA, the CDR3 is TGTGCCAGCACCCAGGCGATAATGAAGAATTCACCCCTCCACTTT. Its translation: CASTQAIMKNSPLHF.

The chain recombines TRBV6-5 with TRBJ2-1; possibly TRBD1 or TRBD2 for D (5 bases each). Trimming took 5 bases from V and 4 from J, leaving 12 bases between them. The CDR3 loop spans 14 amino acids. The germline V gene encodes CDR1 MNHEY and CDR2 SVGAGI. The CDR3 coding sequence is TGTGCCAGCAGTCCCGGGACGGATTACAATGAGCAGTTCTTC. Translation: CASSPGTDYNEQFF.

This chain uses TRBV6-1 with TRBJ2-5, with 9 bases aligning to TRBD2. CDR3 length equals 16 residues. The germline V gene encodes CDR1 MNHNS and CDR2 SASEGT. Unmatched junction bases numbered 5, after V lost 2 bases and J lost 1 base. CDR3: CASSEMAGGFQETQYF. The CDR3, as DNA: TGTGCCAGCAGTGAAATGGCGGGAGGGTTCCAAGAGACCCAGTACTTC.

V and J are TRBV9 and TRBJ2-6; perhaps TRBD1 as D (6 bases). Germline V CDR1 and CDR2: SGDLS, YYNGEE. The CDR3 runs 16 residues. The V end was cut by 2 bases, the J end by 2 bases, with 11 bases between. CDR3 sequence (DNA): TGTGCCAGCAGCGTTGGACAGAATCCTGGGGCCAACGTCCTGACTTTC. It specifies CASSVGQNPGANVLTF.

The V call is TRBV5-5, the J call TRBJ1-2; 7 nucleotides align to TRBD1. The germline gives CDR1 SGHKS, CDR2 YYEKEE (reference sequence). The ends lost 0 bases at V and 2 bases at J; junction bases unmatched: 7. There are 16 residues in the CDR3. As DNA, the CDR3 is TGTGCCAGCAGCTTGGATATAGGGACAGTGAACTATGGCTACACCTTC. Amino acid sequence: CASSLDIGTVNYGYTF.

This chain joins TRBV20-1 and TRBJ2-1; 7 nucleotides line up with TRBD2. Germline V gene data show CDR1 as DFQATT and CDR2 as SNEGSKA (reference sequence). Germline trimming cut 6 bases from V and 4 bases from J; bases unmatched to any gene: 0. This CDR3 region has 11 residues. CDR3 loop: CSAREYNEQFF. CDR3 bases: TGCAGTGCGCGGGAGTACAATGAGCAGTTCTTC.

The CDR3 DNA is TGTGCCAGCAAACTAGCGGGGGATGAGCAGTTCTTC. Its protein product is CASKLAGDEQFF. V is TRBV12-3 or TRBV12-4 and J is TRBJ2-1, with TRBD2 matching 11 bases. CDR3 length: 12 residues. With 7 bases clipped from V and 8 bases from J, the junction kept 1 base outside the gene matches.

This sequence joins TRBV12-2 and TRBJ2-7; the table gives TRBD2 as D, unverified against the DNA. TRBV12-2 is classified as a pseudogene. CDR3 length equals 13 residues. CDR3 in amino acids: CASRPRTGYEQYF. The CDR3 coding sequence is TGTGCAAGTCGCCCGAGGACTGGCTACGAGCAGTACTTC.

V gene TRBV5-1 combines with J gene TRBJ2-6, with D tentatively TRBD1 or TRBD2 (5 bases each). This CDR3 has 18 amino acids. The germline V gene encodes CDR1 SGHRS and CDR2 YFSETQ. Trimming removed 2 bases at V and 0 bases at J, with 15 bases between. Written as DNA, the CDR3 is TGCGCCAGCAGCTTACGGGGCGATATCCTCTCTGGGGCCAACGTCCTGACTTTC. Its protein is CASSLRGDILSGANVLTF.

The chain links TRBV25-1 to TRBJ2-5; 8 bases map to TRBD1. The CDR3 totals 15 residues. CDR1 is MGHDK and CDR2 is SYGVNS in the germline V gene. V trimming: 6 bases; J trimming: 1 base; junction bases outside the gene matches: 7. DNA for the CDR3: TGTGCCAGCAGCGCCCGACAGGGGACCCAAGAGACCCAGTACTTC. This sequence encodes CASSARQGTQETQYF.

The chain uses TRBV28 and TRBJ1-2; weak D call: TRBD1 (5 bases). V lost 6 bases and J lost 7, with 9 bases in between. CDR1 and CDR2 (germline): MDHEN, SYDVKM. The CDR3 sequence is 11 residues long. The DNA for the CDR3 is TGTGCCAGCAGGGACAAGGGTGGCTACACCTTC. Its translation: CASRDKGGYTF.

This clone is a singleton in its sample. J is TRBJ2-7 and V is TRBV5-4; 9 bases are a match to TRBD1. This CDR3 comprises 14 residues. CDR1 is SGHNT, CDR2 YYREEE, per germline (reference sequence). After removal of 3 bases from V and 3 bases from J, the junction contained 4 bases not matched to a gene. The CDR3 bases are TGTGCCAGCAGCTCCAGGGACAGGGACTACGAGCAGTACTTC. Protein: CASSSRDRDYEQYF. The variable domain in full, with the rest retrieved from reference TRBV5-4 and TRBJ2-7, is ETGVTQSPTHLIKTRGQQVTLRCSSQSGHNTVSWYQQALGQGPQFIFQYYREEENGRGNFPPRFSGLQFPNYSSELNVNALELDDSALYLCASSSRDRDYEQYFGPGTRLTVT.

CDR3 sequence reads: CASSPREGTSGLNEQFF. In nucleotides, the CDR3 is TGTGCCAGCAGCCCTAGGGAGGGGACTAGCGGCCTCAATGAGCAGTTCTTC. The chain has TRBV7-9 and TRBJ2-1; TRBD2 matches 11 bases. The ends lost 5 bases at V and 6 bases at J; junction bases unmatched: 12. Germline V CDR1 and CDR2: SEHNR, FQNEAQ (reference sequence). CDR3 length: 17 amino acids.

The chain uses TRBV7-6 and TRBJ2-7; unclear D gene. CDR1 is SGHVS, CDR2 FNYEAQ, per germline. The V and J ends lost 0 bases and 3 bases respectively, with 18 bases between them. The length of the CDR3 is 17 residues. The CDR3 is CASSLASAPGSHYEQYF. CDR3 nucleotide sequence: TGTGCCAGCAGCTTAGCATCTGCCCCCGGTTCTCACTACGAGCAGTACTTC.

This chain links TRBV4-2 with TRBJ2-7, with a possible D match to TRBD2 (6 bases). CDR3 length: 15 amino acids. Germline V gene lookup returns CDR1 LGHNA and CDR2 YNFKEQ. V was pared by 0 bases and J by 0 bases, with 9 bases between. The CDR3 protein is CASSQEAGSSYEQYF. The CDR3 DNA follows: TGTGCCAGCAGCCAAGAGGCGGGGAGCTCCTACGAGCAGTACTTC.

In DNA, the CDR3 is TGTGCCAGCAGTGACGGAGGATATGGCTACACCTTC. Residues: CASSDGGYGYTF. The rearrangement joins TRBV6-1 to TRBJ1-2; D is uncertain. Trimming took off 3 bases at V and 5 bases at J, with 7 bases between the two ends. The CDR3 totals 12 residues. The germline gives CDR1 MNHNS, CDR2 SASEGT.

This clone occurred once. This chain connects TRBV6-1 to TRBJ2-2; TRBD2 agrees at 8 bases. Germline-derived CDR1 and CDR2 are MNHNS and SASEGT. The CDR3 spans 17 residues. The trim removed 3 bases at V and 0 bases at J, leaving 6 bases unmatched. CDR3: CASSDQAGATNTGELFF. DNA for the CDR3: TGTGCCAGCAGTGATCAAGCGGGGGCGACGAACACCGGGGAGCTGTTTTTT.

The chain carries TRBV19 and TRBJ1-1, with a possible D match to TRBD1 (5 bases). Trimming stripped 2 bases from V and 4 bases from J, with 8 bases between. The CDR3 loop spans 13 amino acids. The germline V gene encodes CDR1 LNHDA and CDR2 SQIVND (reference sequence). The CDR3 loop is CASSISRGTEAFF. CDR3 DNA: TGTGCCAGTAGTATATCAAGGGGCACTGAAGCTTTCTTT.